This TCR beta chain was recorded in a study of cytomegalovirus exposure and HLA in healthy donors. Though probably carrying unrecorded immune exposures, donors were nominally healthy at sampling. Study findings and constraints: Later analysis found that TCR beta chains associated with HLA were more clonally expanded than other, equally common chains.

PCR involved 60 Vbeta and 13 Jbeta primers. The protocol was immunoSEQ multiplex PCR, while the TCRdb copy is restricted to in-frame clones and leaves out a portion. Of 150,000 to 200,000 clones listed, 70% to 80% are singletons. Details on this clone: Its antigen is still unknown.

This TCR derives from a man aged 35-49 years in good health and CMV-seronegative. The sequenced sample was PBMCs.

The CDR3 bases are TGTGCCATCAGTGACACTAGCGGGAGGGCCGGGAATGAGCAGTTCTTC. Translated: CAISDTSGRAGNEQFF. The chain recombines TRBV10-3 with TRBJ2-1; the match to TRBD2 covers 13 bases. This CDR3 region has 16 residues. The V segment lost 3 bases and the J segment 7 bases; nucleotides outside the gene matches: 6. CDR1 ENHRY and CDR2 SYGVKD come from the germline V gene.